The entry below gives a single T cell receptor beta chain sequence along with its context. The data were produced by immunoSEQ multiplex PCR, yet TCRdb's version contains in-frame clones alone and is incomplete. This repertoire shows over 150,000 clones, around 90% found once; its top ten account for approximately 9.4%. Clinical history reported by participants formed the basis on which cohorts were assigned. Two negative PCRs, clearance, or symptom resolution were required of recovered Cohort 3 donors. This sample was included in a study of blood T cell repertoires in COVID-19. This CDR3 region has 18 residues. V was shortened by 1 base and J by 3 bases, with 18 bases between the two germline ends. Germline-derived CDR1 and CDR2 are MGHRA and YSYEKL.

Source material: PBMCs or T cells enriched from blood (not recorded which). The receptor comes from a woman aged 18-29 years who had recovered from COVID-19. The chain carries TRBV4-1 and TRBJ1-4; D perhaps matches TRBD1 (5 bases). CDR3 region: CASSQGPGGGPANEKLFF. The DNA for the CDR3 is TGCGCCAGCAGCCAAGGCCCGGGGGGGGGTCCGGCTAATGAAAAACTGTTTTTT.